One and the same sample provided the 21 T cell receptor beta chains below, sequenced in a study of T cell changes during pregnancy in multiple sclerosis. Generated by immunoSEQ multiplex PCR, the TCRdb table keeps only in-frame clones and is missing some. The profile shows tens of thousands of clones, about 94% of them singletons. The sample consisted of peripheral blood, taken in the third trimester of pregnancy. The receptors derive from a female donor with multiple sclerosis, enrolled in a pregnancy study.

This chain links TRBV18 with TRBJ1-3; D gene uncertain. Trimming stripped 2 bases from V and 0 bases from J, with 8 bases between. The CDR3 has 15 residues. Germline V lookup: CDR1 KGHSH, CDR2 LQKENI. The CDR3 spells CASSPNGDSGNTIYF. The CDR3 nucleotides are TGTGCCAGCTCACCAAACGGTGACTCTGGAAACACCATATATTTT. Full variable domain (outside the CDR3, taken from reference TRBV18 and TRBJ1-3): NAGVMQNPRHLVRRRGQEARLRCSPMKGHSHVYWYRQLPEEGLKFMVYLQKENIIDESGMPKERFSAEFPKEGPSILRIQQVVRGDSAAYFCASSPNGDSGNTIYFGEGSWLTVV.

The CDR3 bases are TGTGCCAGTAGTATAGGGGACAGGGGACACGAGCAGTACTTC. It specifies CASSIGDRGHEQYF. J is TRBJ2-7 and V is TRBV19; TRBD1 aligns across 10 bases. The CDR3 totals 14 residues. Germline loops: CDR1 LNHDA, CDR2 SQIVND (reference sequence). Trimming took 1 base from V and 5 from J; bases not matched to a gene: 2.

The J gene is TRBJ1-5, the V gene TRBV7-3; D call uncertain. The V gene's germline CDR1 is SGHTA and CDR2 FQGTGA. V shed 4 bases and J shed 9 bases, with 7 bases lying between them. There are 11 residues in the CDR3. The CDR3 sequence: CASSYPGPQHF. The DNA of the CDR3 is TGTGCCAGCAGCTACCCAGGGCCCCAGCATTTT.

The chain employs TRBV5-4 and TRBJ1-2; TRBD1 agrees at 8 bases. CDR1 is SGHNT, CDR2 YYREEE, per germline (reference sequence). The CDR3 covers 16 residues. The V and J ends lost 4 bases and 0 bases, in that order; junction bases with no gene match: 8. The CDR3 nucleotides read TGTGCCAGCAGCATATGGGACAGGAGTTCTAACTATGGCTACACCTTC. This gives the protein CASSIWDRSSNYGYTF.

The chain joins TRBV4-2 to TRBJ1-1; 9 positions match TRBD1. The ends lost 1 base at V and 2 bases at J; junction bases unmatched: 2. The CDR3 is 15 residues long. The germline CDR1 and CDR2 sequences are LGHNA and YNFKEQ. The CDR3 is CASSQGDRDNTEAFF. In DNA, the CDR3 is TGTGCCAGCAGCCAAGGGGACAGGGATAACACTGAAGCTTTCTTT.

The rearrangement uses TRBV6-1 and TRBJ1-5; TRBD1 agrees at 10 bases. J gave up 4 bases and V 7 bases, and 7 bases lay outside the gene matches. Germline values: CDR1 MNHNS, CDR2 SASEGT. The CDR3 loop spans 15 amino acids. CDR3 sequence: CASTRDRGRNQPQHF. The CDR3 nucleotides are TGTGCCAGCACCCGGGACAGGGGAAGGAATCAGCCCCAGCATTTT.

The chain combines TRBV29-1 with TRBJ2-3; D perhaps matches TRBD2 (6 bases). The CDR3 is 12 amino acids. Trimming removed 7 bases at V and 2 bases at J, with 10 bases between. Germline V CDR1 and CDR2: SQVTM, ANQGSEA. The CDR3, as DNA: TGCAGCGCATCGGGGGACACAGATACGCAGTATTTT. Translation: CSASGDTDTQYF.

The chain combines TRBV2 with TRBJ2-2; 9 nucleotides align to TRBD1. Looked up from germline, CDR1 is SNHLY and CDR2 is FYNNEI. The CDR3 length is 17 residues. V lost 0 bases to trimming and J lost 3 bases; unmatched junction nucleotides: 5. Here the CDR3 reads CASSEAPGQGDTGELFF. The DNA for the CDR3 is TGTGCCAGCAGTGAAGCGCCGGGACAGGGCGACACCGGGGAGCTGTTTTTT.

This chain links TRBV19 with TRBJ1-5; D uncertain. V lost 5 bases, J lost 11 bases, and 16 bases lay in between. Germline CDR1 reads LNHDA; CDR2 reads SQIVND (reference sequence). The CDR3 length is 13 residues. DNA for the CDR3: TGTGCCAGTAGTGTCCCCCCGCGGTTGACCCAGCATTTT. Protein product: CASSVPPRLTQHF.

The gene calls are TRBV5-1 and TRBJ2-2, with D perhaps matching TRBD2 (6 bases). Trimming left V 7 bases short and J 3 bases short, with 7 bases between. Germline-derived CDR1 and CDR2 are SGHRS and YFSETQ. There are 12 residues in the CDR3. In DNA form, the CDR3 reads TGCGCCAGCGGGGGGTACACCGGGGAGCTGTTTTTT. This sequence encodes CASGGYTGELFF.

V usage is TRBV5-4 and J usage is TRBJ2-3; 8 nucleotides match TRBD2. The germline V gene has CDR1 SGHNT and CDR2 YYREEE (reference sequence). The CDR3 consists of 17 residues. Trimming cost V 5 bases and J 3 bases; bases outside gene matches: 14. The DNA of the CDR3 is TGTGCCAGCAGTGGGCGCGGGGGGTCCTGGGTGACAGATACGCAGTATTTT. Protein product: CASSGRGGSWVTDTQYF.

The genes are TRBV4-1 and TRBJ2-1, with D possibly TRBD1 on 6 matching bases. The CDR3 loop spans 13 amino acids. The germline gives CDR1 MGHRA, CDR2 YSYEKL. Trimming stripped 0 bases from V and 12 bases from J, with 12 bases between. This CDR3 is CASSQDTTGWQFF. CDR3 DNA sequence: TGCGCCAGCAGCCAAGATACTACAGGGTGGCAGTTCTTC.

The chain employs TRBV11-2 and TRBJ1-1; the D is unclear. The germline CDR1 and CDR2 sequences are SGHAT and FQNNGV. The CDR3 extends over 14 amino acids. Trimming stripped 0 bases from V and 0 bases from J, with 5 bases between. The CDR3 loop reads CASSLEPVNTEAFF. In DNA form, the CDR3 reads TGTGCCAGCAGCTTAGAGCCAGTGAACACTGAAGCTTTCTTT. Variable domain in full (rest from reference TRBV11-2 and TRBJ1-1): EAGVAQSPRYKIIEKRQSVAFWCNPISGHATLYWYQQILGQGPKLLIQFQNNGVVDDSQLPKDRFSAERLKGVDSTLKIQPAKLEDSAVYLCASSLEPVNTEAFFGQGTRLTVV.

V and J are TRBV21-1 and TRBJ2-3; TRBD2, the table's D call, lacks a check against the DNA. TRBV21-1 is tagged as a pseudogene. There are 16 residues in the CDR3. For the CDR3, the DNA is TGTGCCAGCAGCTCCCGAGCGGGGACTGGGACAGATACGCAGTATTTT. Encoded protein: CASSSRAGTGTDTQYF.

This chain joins TRBV9 and TRBJ2-2; 10 nucleotides agree with TRBD1. CDR1 is SGDLS and CDR2 is YYNGEE in the germline V gene. Trimming cost V 5 bases and J 3 bases; bases outside gene matches: 7. The CDR3 is 16 amino acids. This CDR3 reads CASRRAGTGDTGELFF. CDR3 bases: TGTGCCAGCAGGAGGGCCGGGACAGGGGACACCGGGGAGCTGTTTTTT.

The J gene is TRBJ2-2, the V gene TRBV9; 10 bases are shared with TRBD1. Trimming took 4 bases from V and 5 from J; bases not matched to a gene: 14. The length of the CDR3 is 18 residues. CDR1 and CDR2 from the germline V gene are SGDLS and YYNGEE. CDR3 residues: CASSTNARGQGKTGELFF. The DNA of the CDR3 is TGTGCCAGCAGCACCAACGCCCGGGGACAGGGGAAAACCGGGGAGCTGTTTTTT. Looking up the rest from reference TRBV9 and TRBJ2-2 gives the full variable domain: DSGVTQTPKHLITATGQRVTLRCSPRSGDLSVYWYQQSLDQGLQFLIQYYNGEERAKGNILERFSAQQFPDLHSELNLSSLELGDSALYFCASSTNARGQGKTGELFFGEGSRLTVL.

This sequence joins TRBV5-1 and TRBJ1-1; a possible D gene is TRBD1 (5 bases). The CDR3 has 16 amino acids. V lost 0 bases, J lost 10 bases, and 22 bases lay in between. The germline gives CDR1 SGHRS, CDR2 YFSETQ. DNA for the CDR3: TGCGCCAGCAGCTTGGACCCCCGGGACTCCGATATTGGAGCTTTCTTT. Encoded protein: CASSLDPRDSDIGAFF.

This sequence joins TRBV5-4 and TRBJ2-7, with D tentatively TRBD2 (5 bases). The V end was cut by 1 base, the J end by 3 bases, with 11 bases between. The V gene's germline CDR1 is SGHNT and CDR2 YYREEE (reference sequence). This CDR3 contains 14 residues. CDR3 amino acids: CASSLIGINYEQYF. The CDR3 DNA follows: TGTGCCAGCAGCTTGATCGGGATCAACTACGAGCAGTACTTC.

The chain has TRBV7-2 and TRBJ2-1; 7 positions agree with TRBD1. Germline CDR1 reads SGHTA; CDR2 reads FQGNSA. The CDR3 has 17 amino acids. J was trimmed by 0 bases and V by 5 bases; bases with no gene match: 10. For the CDR3, the DNA is TGTGCCAGCAGCCGAGGTTTAGGGGGCCTCTCCTACAATGAGCAGTTCTTC. This translates into CASSRGLGGLSYNEQFF. The full variable domain, its missing parts supplied by reference TRBV7-2 and TRBJ2-1, is GAGVSQSPSNKVTEKGKDVELRCDPISGHTALYWYRQSLGQGLEFLIYFQGNSAPDKSGLPSDRFSAERTGGSVSTLTIQRTQQEDSAVYLCASSRGLGGLSYNEQFFGPGTRLTVL.

This chain links TRBV7-8 with TRBJ2-3, with D possibly matching TRBD1 (7 bases). V lost 2 bases, J lost 3 bases, and 18 bases lay in between. Germline CDR1 is SGHVS and CDR2 is FQNEAQ. CDR3 length: 17 amino acids. The CDR3 loop is CASSLSRWRGQTDTQYF. CDR3 sequence (DNA): TGTGCCAGCAGCTTATCCCGATGGCGGGGACAGACAGATACGCAGTATTTT.

The chain joins TRBV30 to TRBJ1-5; 7 positions match TRBD1. V lost 3 bases and J lost 6; bases outside the gene matches: 5. Germline loops: CDR1 GTSNPN, CDR2 SVGIG (reference sequence). The CDR3 covers 13 residues. CDR3 DNA: TGTGCCTGGAGCGAGACAGGGAGTCAGCCCCAGCATTTT. This gives the protein CAWSETGSQPQHF. Combining the CDR3 with reference TRBV30 and TRBJ1-5 gives the whole variable domain SQTIHQWPATLVQPVGSPLSLECTVEGTSNPNLYWYRQAAGRGLQLLFYSVGIGQISSEVPQNLSASRPQDRQFILSSKKLLLSDSGFYLCAWSETGSQPQHFGDGTRLSIL.